The next 21 T cell receptor beta chains were all read from a single sample in a study of cytomegalovirus exposure and HLA in healthy donors. In the PCR, 60 Vbeta and 13 Jbeta primers were used. Clones were sequenced by immunoSEQ multiplex PCR, and TCRdb holds only the in-frame ones, with some missing. Of under 200,000 clones in the sample, roughly 65% were seen once. What was sequenced was PBMCs. The receptors originated from a young woman in good health and CMV-seropositive.

V is TRBV6-5 and J is TRBJ1-4; tentatively, D is TRBD1 (5 bases). This CDR3 contains 15 residues. Germline lookup yields CDR1 MNHEY and CDR2 SVGAGI. Trimming cost V 0 bases and J 5 bases, with 10 bases left between them. The CDR3 bases are TGTGCCAGCAGTTACTCACAGGCGGGGAATGAAAAACTGTTTTTT. It encodes CASSYSQAGNEKLFF.

V is TRBV5-1 and J is TRBJ2-7; 11 bases are a match to TRBD2. The V and J ends lost 4 bases and 4 bases, in that order; junction bases with no gene match: 7. The germline V gene has CDR1 SGHRS and CDR2 YFSETQ. CDR3 length: 15 residues. The DNA for the CDR3 is TGCGCCAGCAGCCCCCTAGCGGGAGGATTATACGAGCAGTACTTC. This codes for CASSPLAGGLYEQYF. The full variable domain, completed using reference TRBV5-1 and TRBJ2-7, is KAGVTQTPRYLIKTRGQQVTLSCSPISGHRSVSWYQQTPGQGLQFLFEYFSETQRNKGNFPGRFSGRQFSNSRSEMNVSTLELGDSALYLCASSPLAGGLYEQYFGPGTRLTVT.

V and J are TRBV5-4 and TRBJ2-3, with 8 bases aligning to TRBD2. With V trimmed by 4 bases and J by 2 bases, 3 bases remained unmatched. The CDR3 runs to 14 residues. The V gene's germline CDR1 is SGHNT and CDR2 YYREEE (reference sequence). The CDR3 protein is CASSPGGATDTQYF. Written as DNA, the CDR3 is TGTGCCAGCAGCCCGGGGGGGGCCACAGATACGCAGTATTTT.

This clone was found once. This chain joins TRBV9 and TRBJ2-7; D is ambiguous. Trimming took 2 bases from V and 2 from J, leaving 14 bases between them. The CDR3 length is 15 residues. Per germline, CDR1 SGDLS and CDR2 YYNGEE. CDR3 DNA sequence: TGTGCCAGCAGCGTTGGGCCGGCCTTAGCCTACGAGCAGTACTTC. This gives the protein CASSVGPALAYEQYF.

This sequence joins TRBV4-1 and TRBJ2-7; 11 bases map to TRBD2. CDR1 MGHRA and CDR2 YSYEKL come from the germline V gene. The CDR3 runs 15 residues. The V and J ends lost 6 bases and 0 bases, in that order; junction bases with no gene match: 4. CDR3: CASSHLAGGSYEQYF. CDR3 coding DNA: TGCGCCAGCAGTCATCTAGCGGGAGGCTCCTACGAGCAGTACTTC.

This sequence joins TRBV19 and TRBJ1-1; D is unclear. V lost 3 bases, J lost 5 bases, and 7 bases lay in between. The CDR3 is 12 residues long. Germline CDR1 and CDR2: LNHDA and SQIVND (reference sequence). The CDR3 DNA reads as TGTGCCAGTAGTATCGGTTGGACTGAAGCTTTCTTT. Its translation is CASSIGWTEAFF.

The V gene is TRBV30, the J gene TRBJ1-1; no reliable D call. Germline V CDR1 and CDR2: GTSNPN, SVGIG (reference sequence). The CDR3 is made up of 16 amino acids. V was pared by 1 base and J by 5 bases, with 20 bases between. The CDR3 bases are TGTGCCTGGAGTGACCCGACGAAGGGTGGGAGGACTGAAGCTTTCTTT. Its protein product is CAWSDPTKGGRTEAFF.

The chain carries TRBV19 and TRBJ1-5; perhaps TRBD1 as D (6 bases). The CDR3 consists of 17 residues. V lost 1 base and J lost 5, with 18 bases in between. Germline values: CDR1 LNHDA, CDR2 SQIVND (reference sequence). CDR3 sequence: CASSIGGRGQGYQPQHF. In DNA form, the CDR3 reads TGTGCCAGTAGTATAGGCGGGCGGGGGCAGGGATATCAGCCCCAGCATTTT.

The chain combines TRBV28 with TRBJ1-4; 8 nucleotides agree with TRBD1. The CDR3 contains 16 residues. Germline V CDR1 and CDR2: MDHEN, SYDVKM. J was trimmed by 10 bases and V by 5 bases; bases with no gene match: 15. The CDR3 region is CASSTTEGTGPGKLFF. The CDR3 DNA is TGTGCCAGCAGTACTACTGAAGGGACAGGACCTGGAAAACTGTTTTTT.

V usage is TRBV28 and J usage is TRBJ2-5; maybe TRBD2 (6 bases). The J call may be in error: the DNA end matches TRBJ2-7 better. Germline V gene sequence: CDR1 MDHEN, CDR2 SYDVKM. The CDR3 runs 15 residues. The CDR3 loop is CASSAQPPAGNEQYF. CDR3 sequence (DNA): TGTGCCAGCAGTGCCCAGCCCCCCGCGGGAAACGAGCAGTACTTC.

V usage is TRBV1 and J usage is TRBJ1-2; the table's D call of TRBD1 was not tested on the DNA. TRBV1 is termed a pseudogene. CDR3 length: 14 residues. In nucleotides, the CDR3 is TGCACCAGCAGCCCCTCAGGGACAGACTATGGCTACACCTTC. Translated: CTSSPSGTDYGYTF.

The chain uses TRBV28 and TRBJ2-7, with 7 bases lining up with TRBD2. Looked up from germline, CDR1 is MDHEN and CDR2 is SYDVKM. J gave up 5 bases and V 4 bases, and 8 bases lay outside the gene matches. CDR3 length equals 14 residues. The CDR3 nucleotides read TGTGCCAGCAGTTCGGGCGGGAGTCTACACGAGCAGTACTTC. This translates into CASSSGGSLHEQYF.

The J gene is TRBJ2-7, the V gene TRBV5-6; D is unresolved. Germline assignment: CDR1 SGHDT and CDR2 YYEEEE. V was shortened by 0 bases and J by 7 bases, with 20 bases between the two germline ends. The CDR3 covers 16 residues. CDR3 residues: CASSLDVAAGVWEQYF. Here the CDR3 DNA reads TGTGCCAGCAGCTTGGACGTAGCCGCCGGAGTATGGGAGCAGTACTTC. The variable domain in full, with the rest retrieved from reference TRBV5-6 and TRBJ2-7, is DAGVTQSPTHLIKTRGQQVTLRCSPKSGHDTVSWYQQALGQGPQFIFQYYEEEERQRGNFPDRFSGHQFPNYSSELNVNALLLGDSALYLCASSLDVAAGVWEQYFGPGTRLTVT.

This chain connects TRBV28 to TRBJ1-2, with 7 nucleotides matching TRBD1. This CDR3 comprises 15 residues. Germline V gene lookup returns CDR1 MDHEN and CDR2 SYDVKM. J gave up 5 bases and V 4 bases, and 10 bases lay outside the gene matches. The CDR3 here is CASSSPRTGSYGYTF. CDR3 nucleotides: TGTGCCAGCAGTTCTCCCAGGACAGGCTCATATGGCTACACCTTC.

The V call is TRBV11-1, the J call TRBJ1-1; D not certain. This CDR3 has 13 amino acids. Germline-derived CDR1 and CDR2 are SGHAT and FQDESV (reference sequence). The germline V and J ends were trimmed by 0 bases and 3 bases, with 5 bases remaining between them. DNA for the CDR3: TGTGCCAGCAGCTTAGCCTTGTACACTGAAGCTTTCTTT. This gives the protein CASSLALYTEAFF.

This sequence joins TRBV7-6 and TRBJ2-7; 10 nucleotides match TRBD1. Germline V gene lookup returns CDR1 SGHVS and CDR2 FNYEAQ. CDR3 length equals 21 residues. J was trimmed by 0 bases and V by 3 bases; bases with no gene match: 20. In nucleotides, the CDR3 is TGTGCCAGCAGCTTCTACCCTCCGGGACAGGGGACGTCAGGCGGCTCCTACGAGCAGTACTTC. Translation gives CASSFYPPGQGTSGGSYEQYF.

The gene calls are TRBV10-2 and TRBJ1-2; 8 nucleotides match TRBD1. This CDR3 is 13 amino acids long. From germline, CDR1 is WSHSY and CDR2 SAAADI. Trimming took 6 bases from V and 6 from J; bases not matched to a gene: 6. The CDR3 reads CASSDRGQNGYTF. The CDR3 DNA follows: TGCGCCAGCAGCGACAGGGGTCAGAATGGCTACACCTTC.

The chain has TRBV2 and TRBJ1-6; weak D call: TRBD1 (5 bases). V shed 5 bases and J shed 2 bases, with 10 bases lying between them. This CDR3 region has 15 residues. Germline CDR1 is SNHLY and CDR2 is FYNNEI. CDR3: CASSMDKTYNSPLHF. In nucleotides, the CDR3 is TGTGCCAGCAGTATGGACAAAACCTATAATTCACCCCTCCACTTT.

A few counts support this clone. The genes are TRBV19 and TRBJ1-6; 9 bases line up with TRBD1. The CDR3 has 15 amino acids. CDR1 and CDR2 from the germline V gene are LNHDA and SQIVND (reference sequence). J gave up 9 bases and V 3 bases, and 6 bases lay outside the gene matches. The DNA of the CDR3 is TGTGCCAGTAGTATGGACCGGGACAGGGTTTCACCCCTCCACTTT. Translated: CASSMDRDRVSPLHF. Full variable domain (outside the CDR3, taken from reference TRBV19 and TRBJ1-6): DGGITQSPKYLFRKEGQNVTLSCEQNLNHDAMYWYRQDPGQGLRLIYYSQIVNDFQKGDIAEGYSVSREKKESFPLTVTSAQKNPTAFYLCASSMDRDRVSPLHFGNGTRLTVT.

The chain uses TRBV4-2 and TRBJ1-5, with TRBD1 matching 7 bases. CDR1 is LGHNA, CDR2 YNFKEQ, per germline. With 5 bases clipped from V and 4 bases from J, the junction kept 5 bases outside the gene matches. The CDR3 runs 14 residues. This CDR3 reads CASSSGQANQPQHF. The DNA of the CDR3 is TGTGCCAGCAGCTCCGGACAGGCTAATCAGCCCCAGCATTTT.

This clone was seen a single time. The gene calls are TRBV28 and TRBJ1-5, with 11 bases lining up with TRBD1. Trimming removed 3 bases from V and 6 bases from J; junction bases left unmatched: 7. The CDR3 consists of 16 residues. Germline CDR1 reads MDHEN; CDR2 reads SYDVKM. The CDR3 sequence: CASSFSGQGARQPQHF. In DNA form, the CDR3 reads TGTGCCAGCAGTTTCTCTGGACAGGGGGCTCGTCAGCCCCAGCATTTT.